These 27 T cell receptor beta chains came from one sample sequenced in a study of control samples from healthy donors and cancer patients. The method was immunoSEQ multiplex PCR; TCRdb's version includes in-frame clones alone and lacks a portion of them. This sample has about 120,000 clones, with almost 95% found just once. The sample comprised PBMCs. Receptors were obtained from a man at least 80 years old with head and neck cancer.

This chain joins TRBV7-8 and TRBJ2-1; 12 nucleotides line up with TRBD2. The junction had 7 bases not matched to a gene; V was cut back by 4 bases and J by 9 bases. This CDR3 is built from 15 residues. Germline CDR1 and CDR2: SGHVS and FQNEAQ. CDR3 sequence reads: CASSSPGLAGIEQFF. The CDR3 DNA is TGTGCCAGCAGCTCCCCAGGACTAGCGGGAATTGAGCAGTTCTTC.

The chain uses TRBV7-2 and TRBJ1-3, with 9 positions matching TRBD1. The junction had 8 bases not matched to a gene; V was cut back by 5 bases and J by 9 bases. Germline assignment: CDR1 SGHTA and CDR2 FQGNSA. This CDR3 is 14 amino acids long. CDR3 sequence reads: CASSRDRAGGTIYF. CDR3 DNA sequence: TGTGCCAGCAGCAGGGACAGGGCGGGCGGCACCATATATTTT.

The J gene is TRBJ2-5, the V gene TRBV6-5; 9 bases align to TRBD1. The CDR3 sequence is 14 residues long. The J segment lost 5 bases and the V segment lost 2 bases, leaving 3 bases of the junction unmatched. The V gene's germline CDR1 is MNHEY and CDR2 SVGAGI. CDR3 protein: CASSYGTGPETQYF. The CDR3 nucleotides are TGTGCCAGCAGTTACGGGACAGGGCCGGAGACCCAGTACTTC.

The CDR3 DNA is TGTGCCAGCAGTTTGTCTAGCGGGAGACGGAACAATGAGCAGTTCTTC. It is translated as CASSLSSGRRNNEQFF. V is TRBV27 and J is TRBJ2-1; 10 bases are a match to TRBD2. The germline gives CDR1 MNHEY, CDR2 SMNVEV (reference sequence). V lost 3 bases, J lost 5 bases, and 7 bases stayed unmatched. This CDR3 region has 16 residues.

This clone was counted a single time. The chain has TRBV18 and TRBJ2-2, with 7 positions matching TRBD2. This CDR3 is built from 16 residues. Germline CDR1 reads KGHSH; CDR2 reads LQKENI. V gave up 4 bases and J gave up 2 bases; unmatched junction bases: 7. DNA of the CDR3: TGTGCCAGCTCACAAAGGGAGGGAGAAAACACCGGGGAGCTGTTTTTT. The encoded protein is CASSQREGENTGELFF.

The V gene is TRBV27, the J gene TRBJ1-4; D is ambiguous. Germline assignment: CDR1 MNHEY and CDR2 SMNVEV (reference sequence). Trimming shortened V by 6 bases and J by 3 bases, and 11 bases separated the two germline ends. This CDR3 is 14 amino acids long. The chain's CDR3 is CASSMNGANEKLFF. Here the CDR3 DNA reads TGTGCCAGCAGCATGAACGGGGCTAATGAAAAACTGTTTTTT. The variable domain in full, completed from reference TRBV27 and TRBJ1-4, reads EAQVTQNPRYLITVTGKKLTVTCSQNMNHEYMSWYRQDPGLGLRQIYYSMNVEVTDKGDVPEGYKVSRKEKRNFPLILESPSPNQTSLYFCASSMNGANEKLFFGSGTQLSVL.

This clone was observed a single time. The chain is built from TRBV6-5 and TRBJ1-2; D remains unclear. There are 15 residues in the CDR3. Trimming stripped 7 bases from V and 4 bases from J, with 19 bases between. Germline loops: CDR1 MNHEY, CDR2 SVGAGI. The CDR3 spells CASKHEERALYGYTF. The CDR3 DNA follows: TGTGCCAGCAAACACGAAGAAAGGGCGCTCTATGGCTACACCTTC.

The rearrangement links TRBV11-2 to TRBJ2-1, with TRBD2 identical over 9 bases. The CDR3 totals 15 residues. The germline gives CDR1 SGHAT, CDR2 FQNNGV. The V segment lost 2 bases and the J segment 9 bases; nucleotides outside the gene matches: 8. The CDR3 here is CASSLNSGSTGEQFF. As DNA, the CDR3 is TGTGCCAGCAGCTTAAATAGCGGGAGTACCGGTGAGCAGTTCTTC.

In its sample, this clone was seen once. The rearrangement uses TRBV15 and TRBJ2-1, with 7 positions matching TRBD2. The CDR3 is 17 residues long. Trimming took 4 bases from V and 1 from J; bases not matched to a gene: 10. CDR1 and CDR2 (germline): LNHNV, YYDKDF (reference sequence). Here the CDR3 reads CATSNHLRGGSYNEQFF. In DNA form, the CDR3 reads TGTGCCACCAGCAATCATCTGAGGGGAGGGTCCTACAATGAGCAGTTCTTC.

The chain has TRBV6-1 and TRBJ1-3; weak D call: TRBD1 (5 bases). Looked up from germline, CDR1 is MNHNS and CDR2 is SASEGT. With 2 bases removed from V and 3 bases from J, the gap between germline ends came to 11 bases. The CDR3 has 15 amino acids. CDR3 protein: CASSEQGVGGNTIYF. CDR3 in DNA: TGTGCCAGCAGTGAACAAGGGGTCGGTGGAAACACCATATATTTT.

The chain joins TRBV5-1 to TRBJ1-4; maybe TRBD1 (5 bases). V gave up 4 bases and J gave up 8 bases, with 12 bases separating them. The CDR3 runs to 13 residues. CDR1 is SGHRS, CDR2 YFSETQ, per germline. CDR3 coding DNA: TGCGCCAGCAGCCGGGACGTAGACGAAAAACTGTTTTTT. This gives the protein CASSRDVDEKLFF. Based on the CDR3 plus reference TRBV5-1 and TRBJ1-4, the full variable domain is KAGVTQTPRYLIKTRGQQVTLSCSPISGHRSVSWYQQTPGQGLQFLFEYFSETQRNKGNFPGRFSGRQFSNSRSEMNVSTLELGDSALYLCASSRDVDEKLFFGSGTQLSVL.

This clone was counted a single time. The DNA of the CDR3 is TGTGCCAGCAGCGTAGGACTGACACAGCAGGGGGCCCAGCATTTT. As protein: CASSVGLTQQGAQHF. The J gene is TRBJ1-5, the V gene TRBV9; 7 bases are shared with TRBD1. Trimming removed 0 bases from V and 11 bases from J; junction bases left unmatched: 11. The CDR3 is 15 amino acids. CDR1 SGDLS and CDR2 YYNGEE come from the germline V gene. The full variable domain, rest sourced from reference TRBV9 and TRBJ1-5, is DSGVTQTPKHLITATGQRVTLRCSPRSGDLSVYWYQQSLDQGLQFLIQYYNGEERAKGNILERFSAQQFPDLHSELNLSSLELGDSALYFCASSVGLTQQGAQHFGDGTRLSIL.

The genes are TRBV18 and TRBJ1-2; D is ambiguous. V lost 3 bases and J lost 1, with 3 bases in between. Germline V lookup: CDR1 KGHSH, CDR2 LQKENI. The CDR3 length is 12 residues. CDR3 coding DNA: TGTGCCAGCTCACCTAGTAACTATGGCTACACCTTC. Its protein is CASSPSNYGYTF.

This chain connects TRBV5-4 to TRBJ2-5, with D possibly matching TRBD1 (5 bases). This CDR3 has 14 residues. Trimming took off 3 bases at V and 6 bases at J, with 15 bases between the two ends. The germline CDR1 and CDR2 sequences are SGHNT and YYREEE (reference sequence). CDR3: CASSSDIFGKTQYF. The CDR3 DNA reads as TGTGCCAGCAGCTCGGACATCTTTGGAAAGACCCAGTACTTC.

The gene calls are TRBV5-1 and TRBJ2-3; 14 bases are shared with TRBD2. CDR1 is SGHRS and CDR2 is YFSETQ in the germline V gene. The CDR3 extends over 18 amino acids. V was pared by 0 bases and J by 2 bases, with 5 bases of the junction left unmatched. CDR3 DNA: TGCGCCAGCAGCTTGGGGACTAGCGGGAGGAGGGTCACAGATACGCAGTATTTT. It is translated as CASSLGTSGRRVTDTQYF.

DNA for the CDR3: TGTGCCAGCAGTGAATATTTCCTACTCACAGGGGGACCAAACAATGAGCAGTTCTTC. Protein: CASSEYFLLTGGPNNEQFF. The chain combines TRBV6-1 with TRBJ2-1; 8 bases align to TRBD1. J lost 5 bases, V lost 2 bases, and 17 bases had no gene match. CDR3 size: 19 residues. Germline V CDR1 and CDR2: MNHNS, SASEGT.

The chain recombines TRBV27 with TRBJ2-7; the D gene is possibly TRBD2 (5 bases). With 5 bases removed from V and 4 bases from J, the gap between germline ends came to 18 bases. This CDR3 has 15 residues. In germline, CDR1 is MNHEY, CDR2 SMNVEV (reference sequence). CDR3 region: CASSPALAERYEQYF. The CDR3 DNA follows: TGTGCCAGCAGTCCGGCTTTGGCGGAGCGGTACGAGCAGTACTTC.

The J gene is TRBJ1-1, the V gene TRBV2; TRBD1 matches 7 bases. The junction had 7 bases not matched to a gene; V was cut back by 4 bases and J by 11 bases. The CDR3 has 12 amino acids. Looked up from germline, CDR1 is SNHLY and CDR2 is FYNNEI. The CDR3 bases are TGTGCCAGCAGTGCTACGCCAGGGGGGGCTTTCTTT. Translation gives CASSATPGGAFF. Complete variable domain (other parts from reference TRBV2 and TRBJ1-1): EPEVTQTPSHQVTQMGQEVILRCVPISNHLYFYWYRQILGQKVEFLVSFYNNEISEKSEIFDDQFSVERPDGSNFTLKIRSTKLEDSAMYFCASSATPGGAFFGQGTRLTVV.

The chain carries TRBV12-3 or TRBV12-4 and TRBJ1-5; D is undetermined. CDR3 length: 13 residues. Trimming left V 3 bases short and J 5 bases short, with 8 bases between. The CDR3 DNA is TGTGCCAGCAGTTTTTCGGGGTATCAGCCCCAGCATTTT. Protein: CASSFSGYQPQHF.

The gene calls are TRBV3-1 (or the pseudogene TRBV3-2) and TRBJ1-6; a weak D match, TRBD1 (5 bases). The CDR3 has 14 amino acids. The germline V gene has CDR1 LGHDT and CDR2 YNNKEL (reference sequence). V was pared by 7 bases and J by 9 bases, with 16 bases between. CDR3 nucleotides: TGTGCCAGCAACTGGCAGGGACCAGGTTCACCCCTCCACTTT. The encoded protein is CASNWQGPGSPLHF.

V is TRBV5-4 and J is TRBJ1-2; 7 positions match TRBD1. CDR3 length: 14 residues. Germline V gives CDR1 SGHNT, CDR2 YYREEE (reference sequence). V lost 5 bases to trimming and J lost 6 bases; unmatched junction nucleotides: 10. This CDR3 is CASRRDSRLDGYTF. CDR3 sequence (DNA): TGTGCCAGCAGGAGGGACAGCCGGTTGGATGGCTACACCTTC.

The chain recombines TRBV3-1 (or the pseudogene TRBV3-2) with TRBJ1-1; no clear D gene. Trimming stripped 0 bases from V and 0 bases from J, with 8 bases between. Germline V gene data show CDR1 as LGHDT and CDR2 as YNNKEL (reference sequence). The CDR3 extends over 15 amino acids. CDR3 residues: CASSQDAGMNTEAFF. Written as DNA, the CDR3 is TGTGCCAGCAGCCAAGATGCAGGAATGAACACTGAAGCTTTCTTT.

Points on this clone: The germline gene is not matched at one end of the junction; a read error may be the cause. This sequence joins TRBV6-5 and TRBJ1-4, with TRBD1 as a possible D gene (5 bases). The CDR3 runs 15 residues. Germline CDR1 reads MNHEY; CDR2 reads SVGAGI. The CDR3 protein is CARSTGAGGGGKLFF. The CDR3 bases are TGTGCCCGCAGTACCGGGGCCGGTGGGGGGGGAAAACTGTTTTTT.

This chain uses TRBV6-5 with TRBJ1-3, with TRBD1 matching 7 bases. V shed 4 bases, J shed 0 bases, and the junction held 3 bases outside the gene matches. The germline V gene encodes CDR1 MNHEY and CDR2 SVGAGI. CDR3 length equals 15 residues. The DNA of the CDR3 is TGTGCCAGCAGTTTTGACAGGGCCTCTGGAAACACCATATATTTT. This translates into CASSFDRASGNTIYF.

The gene calls are TRBV7-2 and TRBJ1-6; 8 bases align to TRBD1. V was pared by 5 bases and J by 6 bases, with 6 bases of the junction left unmatched. The CDR3 totals 15 residues. Per germline, CDR1 SGHTA and CDR2 FQGNSA. CDR3 bases: TGTGCCAGCAGCCCCGGGACAGGCGCTAATTCACCCCTCCACTTT. It translates to CASSPGTGANSPLHF.

The chain couples TRBV18 to TRBJ1-2; D gene ambiguous. Deletions cut 1 base from V and 4 bases from J, with 13 bases between. Per germline, CDR1 KGHSH and CDR2 LQKENI. This CDR3 is 15 amino acids long. The CDR3 coding sequence is TGTGCCAGCTCACCACTCGGAGGGCCAGGCTATGGCTACACCTTC. Amino acids: CASSPLGGPGYGYTF.

The chain is built from TRBV7-6 and TRBJ2-6; unclear D gene. This CDR3 has 17 residues. Deletions cut 4 bases from V and 0 bases from J, with 13 bases between. Germline V gives CDR1 SGHVS, CDR2 FNYEAQ. Here the CDR3 DNA reads TGTGCCAGCAGCTCCCACCTTATTAGCTCTGGGGCCAACGTCCTGACTTTC. This encodes CASSSHLISSGANVLTF.